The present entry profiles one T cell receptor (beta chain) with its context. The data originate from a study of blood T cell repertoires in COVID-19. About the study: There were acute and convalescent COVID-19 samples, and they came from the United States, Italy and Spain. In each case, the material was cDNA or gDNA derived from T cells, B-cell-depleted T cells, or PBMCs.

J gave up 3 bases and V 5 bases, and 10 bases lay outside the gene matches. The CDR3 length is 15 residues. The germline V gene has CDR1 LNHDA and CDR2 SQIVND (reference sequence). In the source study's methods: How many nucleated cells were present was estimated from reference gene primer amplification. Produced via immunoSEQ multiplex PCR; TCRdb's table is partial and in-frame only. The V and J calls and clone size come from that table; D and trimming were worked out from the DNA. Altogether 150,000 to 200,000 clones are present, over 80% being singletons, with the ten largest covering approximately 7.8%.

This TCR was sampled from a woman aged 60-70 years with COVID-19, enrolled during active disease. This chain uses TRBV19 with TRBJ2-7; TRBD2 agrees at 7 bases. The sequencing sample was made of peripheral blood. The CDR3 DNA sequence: TGTGCCAGTAGTGACGAAGCTAGCGGCCACTACGAGCAGTACTTC. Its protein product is CASSDEASGHYEQYF.